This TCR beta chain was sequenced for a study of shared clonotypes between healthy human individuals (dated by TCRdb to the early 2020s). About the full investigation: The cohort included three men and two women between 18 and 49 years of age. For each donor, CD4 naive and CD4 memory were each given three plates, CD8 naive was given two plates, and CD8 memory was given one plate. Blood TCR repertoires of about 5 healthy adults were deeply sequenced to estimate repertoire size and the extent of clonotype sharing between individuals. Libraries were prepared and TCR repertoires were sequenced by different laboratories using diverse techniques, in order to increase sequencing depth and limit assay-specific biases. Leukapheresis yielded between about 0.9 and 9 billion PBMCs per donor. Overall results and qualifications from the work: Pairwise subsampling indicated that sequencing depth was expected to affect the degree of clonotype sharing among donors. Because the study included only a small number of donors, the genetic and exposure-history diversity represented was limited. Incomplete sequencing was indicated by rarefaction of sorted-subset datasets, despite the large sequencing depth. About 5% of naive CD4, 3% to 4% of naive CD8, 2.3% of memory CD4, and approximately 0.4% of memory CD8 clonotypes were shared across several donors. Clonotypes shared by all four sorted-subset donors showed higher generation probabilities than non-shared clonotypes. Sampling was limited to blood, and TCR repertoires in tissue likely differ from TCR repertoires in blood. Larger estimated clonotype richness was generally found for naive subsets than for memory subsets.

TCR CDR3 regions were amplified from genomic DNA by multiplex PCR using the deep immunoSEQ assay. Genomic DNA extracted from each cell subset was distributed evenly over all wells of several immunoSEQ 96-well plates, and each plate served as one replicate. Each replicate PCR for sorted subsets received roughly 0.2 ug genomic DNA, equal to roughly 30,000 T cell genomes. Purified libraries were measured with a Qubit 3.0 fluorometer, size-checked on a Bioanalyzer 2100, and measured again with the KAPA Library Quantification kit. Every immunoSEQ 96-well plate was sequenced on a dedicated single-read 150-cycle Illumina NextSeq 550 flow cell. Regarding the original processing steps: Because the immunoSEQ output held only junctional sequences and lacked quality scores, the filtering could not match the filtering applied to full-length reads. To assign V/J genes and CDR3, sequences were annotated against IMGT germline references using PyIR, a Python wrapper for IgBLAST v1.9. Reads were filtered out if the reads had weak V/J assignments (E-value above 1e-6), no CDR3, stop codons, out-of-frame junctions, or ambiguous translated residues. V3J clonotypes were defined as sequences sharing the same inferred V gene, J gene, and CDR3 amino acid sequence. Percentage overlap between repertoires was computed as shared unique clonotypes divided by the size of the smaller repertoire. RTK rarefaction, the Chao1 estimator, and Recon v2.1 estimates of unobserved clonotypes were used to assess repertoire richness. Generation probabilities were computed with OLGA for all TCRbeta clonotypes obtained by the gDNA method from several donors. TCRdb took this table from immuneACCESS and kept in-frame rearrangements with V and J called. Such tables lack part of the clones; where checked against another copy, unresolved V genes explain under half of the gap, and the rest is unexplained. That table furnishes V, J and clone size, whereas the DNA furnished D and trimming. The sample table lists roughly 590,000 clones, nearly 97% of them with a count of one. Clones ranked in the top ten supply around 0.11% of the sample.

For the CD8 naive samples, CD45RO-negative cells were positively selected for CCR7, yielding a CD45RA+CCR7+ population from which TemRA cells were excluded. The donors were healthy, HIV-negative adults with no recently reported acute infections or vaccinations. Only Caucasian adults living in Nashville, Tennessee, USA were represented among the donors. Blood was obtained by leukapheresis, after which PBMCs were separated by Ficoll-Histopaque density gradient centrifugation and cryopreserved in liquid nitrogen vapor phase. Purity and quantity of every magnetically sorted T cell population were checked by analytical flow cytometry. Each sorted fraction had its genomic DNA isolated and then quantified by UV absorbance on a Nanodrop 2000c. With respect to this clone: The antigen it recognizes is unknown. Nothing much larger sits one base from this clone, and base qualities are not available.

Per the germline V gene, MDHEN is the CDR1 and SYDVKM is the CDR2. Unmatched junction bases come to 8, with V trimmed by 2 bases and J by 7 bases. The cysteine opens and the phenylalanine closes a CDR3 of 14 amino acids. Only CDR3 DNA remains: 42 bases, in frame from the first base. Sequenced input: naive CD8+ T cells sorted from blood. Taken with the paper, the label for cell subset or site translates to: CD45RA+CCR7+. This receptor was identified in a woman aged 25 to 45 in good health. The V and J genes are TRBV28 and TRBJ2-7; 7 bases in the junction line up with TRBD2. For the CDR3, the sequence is CASSLPGGLGEQYF. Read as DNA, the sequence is TGTGCCAGCAGTTTACCGGGAGGATTGGGGGAGCAGTACTTC.